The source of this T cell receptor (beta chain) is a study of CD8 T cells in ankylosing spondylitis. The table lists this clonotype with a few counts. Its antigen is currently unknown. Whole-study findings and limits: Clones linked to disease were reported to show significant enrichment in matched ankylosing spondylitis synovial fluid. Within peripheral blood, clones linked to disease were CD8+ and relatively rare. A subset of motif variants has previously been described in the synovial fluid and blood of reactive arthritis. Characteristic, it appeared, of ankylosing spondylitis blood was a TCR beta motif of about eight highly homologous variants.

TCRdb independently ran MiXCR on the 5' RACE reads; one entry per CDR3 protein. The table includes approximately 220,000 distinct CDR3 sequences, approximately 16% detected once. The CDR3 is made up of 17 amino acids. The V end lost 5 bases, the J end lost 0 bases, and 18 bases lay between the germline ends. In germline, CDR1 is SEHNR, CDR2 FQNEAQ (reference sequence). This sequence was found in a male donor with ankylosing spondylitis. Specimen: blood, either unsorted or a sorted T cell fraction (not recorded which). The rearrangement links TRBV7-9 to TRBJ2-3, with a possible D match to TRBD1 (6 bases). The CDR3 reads CASSPTPGETSTDTQYF. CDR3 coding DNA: TGTGCCAGCAGCCCAACGCCAGGGGAGACTAGCACAGATACGCAGTATTTT.